This TCR beta chain comes out of a study of cytomegalovirus exposure and HLA in healthy donors. Comment on this clone: The antigen is not known.

The germline V gene encodes CDR1 KGHSH and CDR2 LQKENI. The CDR3 has 15 residues. Losses at the gene ends were 3 bases for V and 6 bases for J; bases not matched to a gene: 8. Clones were sequenced by immunoSEQ multiplex PCR, and TCRdb holds only the in-frame ones, with some missing. The profile covers about 140,000 clones, with less than 90% appearing a single time and about 2.7% taken by the ten largest. General observations from the study: The study designated over 150 TCR beta chains cytomegalovirus-associated.

The sequence was collected from a man aged 18 to 29 in good health and CMV-seronegative. The sample taken for sequencing was PBMCs. The chain carries TRBV18 and TRBJ2-5; 9 bases are shared with TRBD1. The CDR3 is CASSPTGTGIKTQYF. The CDR3 bases are TGTGCCAGCTCACCCACCGGGACAGGGATCAAGACCCAGTACTTC.